These 28 T cell receptor beta chains came from one sample sequenced in a study of T-cell memory formation after mild COVID-19. From the 5' RACE reads, TCRdb called clonotypes with MiXCR, one entry per CDR3 protein. This table holds about 310,000 distinct CDR3 sequences, 15% to 20% found once. The sequencing input was PBMCs or a T cell subset sorted from them (not recorded which). The receptors originated from a young man who had mild COVID-19 (a few samples of this study predate the infection). Cell type and time point are not known.

This clonotype was counted between two and nine times. The chain joins TRBV7-2 to TRBJ2-6, with D unresolved. V was clipped by 5 bases and J by 0 bases, with 8 bases between them. The CDR3 covers 15 residues. The germline V gene has CDR1 SGHTA and CDR2 FQGNSA. This CDR3 reads CASSREVSGANVLTF. The CDR3 DNA sequence: TGTGCCAGCAGCCGAGAGGTCTCTGGGGCCAACGTCCTGACTTTC.

The chain links TRBV5-1 to TRBJ1-6; maybe TRBD1 (5 bases). Germline CDR1 reads SGHRS; CDR2 reads YFSETQ. With 1 base removed from V and 8 bases from J, the gap between germline ends came to 10 bases. The CDR3 is 14 residues long. CDR3 DNA: TGCGCCAGCAGCTTGACAGGAATCGATTCACCCCTCCACTTT. It is translated as CASSLTGIDSPLHF.

This clonotype was recorded a few times. The chain is built from TRBV12-3 or TRBV12-4 and TRBJ2-5; a weak D match, TRBD2 (6 bases). The CDR3 length is 15 residues. The germline V and J ends were trimmed by 4 bases and 4 bases, with 16 bases remaining between them. CDR3 nucleotide sequence: TGTGCCAGCAGTTCAGCGGGCAATGGGGGAGAGACCCAGTACTTC. It encodes CASSSAGNGGETQYF.

The V gene is TRBV4-3, the J gene TRBJ2-3; 13 nucleotides align to TRBD2. J gave up 3 bases and V 3 bases, and 9 bases lay outside the gene matches. The CDR3 spans 18 residues. Germline V CDR1 and CDR2: LGHNA, YSLEER. As DNA, the CDR3 is TGCGCCAGCAGCCAGGTAGCCGGGACTAGCGGGGAGACAGATACGCAGTATTTT. This codes for CASSQVAGTSGETDTQYF.

CDR3 amino acids: CASSYSAGAGANVLTF. The CDR3 DNA reads TGTGCCAGCAGTTACTCTGCGGGAGCTGGGGCCAACGTCCTGACTTTC. The rearrangement uses TRBV6-2 or TRBV6-3 and TRBJ2-6; 7 bases line up with TRBD2. The CDR3 totals 16 residues. Germline lookup yields CDR1 MNHEY and CDR2 SVGEGT. V shed 0 bases, J shed 2 bases, and the junction held 1 base outside the gene matches.

The gene calls are TRBV7-7 and TRBJ2-2; D ambiguous. Germline V gives CDR1 SSHAT, CDR2 FNYEAQ (reference sequence). Trimming left V 2 bases short and J 7 bases short, with 5 bases between. This CDR3 has 12 amino acids. CDR3 nucleotides: TGTGCCAGCAGCTTAAGTAACGGGGAGCTGTTTTTT. The encoded protein is CASSLSNGELFF.

This chain joins TRBV7-2 and TRBJ2-1; the match to TRBD2 covers 13 bases. Unmatched junction bases numbered 7, after V lost 5 bases and J lost 9 bases. The CDR3 length is 15 residues. Germline V gene sequence: CDR1 SGHTA, CDR2 FQGNSA. Written as DNA, the CDR3 is TGTGCCAGCAGCCCCAGACTAGCGGGGGGAAGTGAGCAGTTCTTC. Its protein is CASSPRLAGGSEQFF.

A single count supports this clonotype. This rearrangement joins TRBV13 to TRBJ2-1, with D possibly TRBD2 on 7 matching bases. The CDR3 has 14 amino acids. V dropped 4 bases and J dropped 5 bases, with 12 bases sitting between them. Germline-derived CDR1 and CDR2 are PRHDT and FYEKMQ (reference sequence). CDR3 protein: CASSSWRGHNEQFF. In nucleotides, the CDR3 is TGTGCCAGCAGCTCCTGGCGGGGGCACAATGAGCAGTTCTTC.

The rearrangement links TRBV5-1 to TRBJ1-2, with 7 bases aligning to TRBD1. V dropped 4 bases and J dropped 4; count of bases not matched to a gene: 7. The length of the CDR3 is 14 residues. Per germline, CDR1 SGHRS and CDR2 YFSETQ. CDR3 sequence (DNA): TGCGCCAGCAGCCCACAGGGGATGTCCTATGGCTACACCTTC. Amino acids: CASSPQGMSYGYTF.

This clonotype has ten or more counts. The V gene is TRBV7-8, the J gene TRBJ2-7; D might be TRBD2 (5 bases). With 3 bases removed from V and 0 bases from J, the gap between germline ends came to 6 bases. CDR1 and CDR2 from the germline V gene are SGHVS and FQNEAQ. The CDR3 is made up of 13 amino acids. The CDR3 DNA reads as TGTGCCAGCAGCTTCGCGGGCTCCTACGAGCAGTACTTC. It translates to CASSFAGSYEQYF. The whole variable domain, filled in from reference TRBV7-8 and TRBJ2-7, reads GAGVSQSPRYKVAKRGQDVALRCDPISGHVSLFWYQQALGQGPEFLTYFQNEAQLDKSGLPSDRFFAERPEGSVSTLKIQRTQQEDSAVYLCASSFAGSYEQYFGPGTRLTVT.

There are many counts of this clonotype. The rearrangement uses TRBV5-5 and TRBJ1-5; D not certain. The germline V and J ends were trimmed by 2 bases and 0 bases, with 6 bases remaining between them. The CDR3 loop spans 14 amino acids. In germline, CDR1 is SGHKS, CDR2 YYEKEE (reference sequence). Here the CDR3 reads CASSFFDSNQPQHF. The CDR3, as DNA: TGTGCCAGCAGCTTTTTCGATAGCAATCAGCCCCAGCATTTT.

The chain joins TRBV30 to TRBJ2-2; TRBD2 matches at 10 bases. Germline assignment: CDR1 GTSNPN and CDR2 SVGIG (reference sequence). The V gene end was trimmed by 5 bases and the J gene end by 3 bases; junction bases not matched to a gene: 6. The CDR3 spans 15 residues. CDR3 in DNA: TGTGCCTGGCGAAAAGGACTAGCGGACACCGGGGAGCTGTTTTTT. This codes for CAWRKGLADTGELFF.

This clonotype came up a few times. The chain couples TRBV6-2 or TRBV6-3 to TRBJ1-5; 7 bases fit TRBD1. The CDR3 totals 15 residues. Germline CDR1 and CDR2: MNHEY and SVGEGT. After removal of 2 bases from V and 2 bases from J, the junction contained 3 bases not matched to a gene. CDR3 amino acids: CASSYVQGGNQPQHF. CDR3 bases: TGTGCCAGCAGTTACGTGCAGGGGGGCAATCAGCCCCAGCATTTT.

This chain connects TRBV19 to TRBJ2-1, with 7 bases aligning to TRBD1. The germline V gene has CDR1 LNHDA and CDR2 SQIVND (reference sequence). This CDR3 spans 16 amino acids. V shed 7 bases and J 8 bases; nucleotides not matched to a gene: 17. The CDR3 DNA sequence: TGTGCCAGTACCTCAGGGGCGACAGGGTTCGATGATGAGCAGTTCTTC. Protein: CASTSGATGFDDEQFF.

On this clonotype itself: The junction shows a germline mismatch at one end, possibly a read error. V is TRBV7-9 and J is TRBJ2-7; D perhaps matches TRBD1 (5 bases). The CDR3 is 15 residues long. The germline gives CDR1 SEHNR, CDR2 FQNEAQ (reference sequence). CDR3 sequence: CASNLGRGSHYEQYF. CDR3 nucleotides: TGTGCCAGCAACTTAGGAAGGGGTAGTCACTACGAGCAGTACTTC. Full variable domain (missing parts from reference TRBV7-9 and TRBJ2-7): DTGVSQNPRHKITKRGQNVTFRCDPISEHNRLYWYRQTLGQGPEFLTYFQNEAQLEKSRLLSDRFSAERPKGSFSTLEIQRTEQGDSAMYLCASNLGRGSHYEQYFGPGTRLTVT.

CDR3 coding DNA: TGCGCCAGCAGCCAAGAAGCGGGGGCTTCTAATGAAAAACTGTTTTTT. As protein: CASSQEAGASNEKLFF. The J gene is TRBJ1-4, the V gene TRBV4-1; D possibly corresponds to TRBD1 (6 bases). The CDR3 loop spans 16 amino acids. The V gene's germline CDR1 is MGHRA and CDR2 YSYEKL. V dropped 0 bases and J dropped 3 bases, with 11 bases sitting between them.

This clonotype was seen only a few times. The rearrangement uses TRBV5-1 and TRBJ2-2; D unresolved. V was trimmed by 3 bases and J by 13 bases, leaving 16 bases between them. The germline gives CDR1 SGHRS, CDR2 YFSETQ. The CDR3 covers 13 residues. The CDR3 sequence is CASSWSRELGLFF. The CDR3 DNA is TGCGCCAGCAGCTGGAGCCGAGAGCTAGGGCTGTTTTTT.

The J gene is TRBJ2-7, the V gene TRBV6-2 or TRBV6-3; D is unclear. In germline, CDR1 is MNHEY, CDR2 SVGEGT. V lost 3 bases to trimming and J lost 6 bases, with 6 bases between them. The CDR3 spans 11 residues. The CDR3 protein is CASSYLSEQYF. The CDR3 DNA follows: TGTGCCAGCAGTTATCTATCCGAGCAGTACTTC.

This clonotype was found a few times. The V call is TRBV24-1, the J call TRBJ2-5; D is ambiguous. Germline CDR1 is KGHDR and CDR2 is SFDVKD. Trimming took off 2 bases at V and 1 base at J, with 13 bases between the two ends. The CDR3 sequence is 16 residues long. CDR3 bases: TGTGCCACCAGTGATTCGCGTACCGGCGGCCAAGAGACCCAGTACTTC. This gives the protein CATSDSRTGGQETQYF.

CDR3 region: CASSQDSGVMNTEAFF. As DNA, the CDR3 is TGCGCCAGCAGCCAAGACTCAGGGGTGATGAACACTGAAGCTTTCTTT. The chain is built from TRBV4-1 and TRBJ1-1; a possible D gene is TRBD1 (6 bases). CDR1 is MGHRA and CDR2 is YSYEKL in the germline V gene. Trimming left V 0 bases short and J 0 bases short, with 11 bases between. The CDR3 has 16 amino acids.

This clonotype was observed a few times. V usage is TRBV18 and J usage is TRBJ2-5; the D call may be TRBD1 or TRBD2 (5 bases each). There are 19 residues in the CDR3. Germline V gene lookup returns CDR1 KGHSH and CDR2 LQKENI. The V end lost 4 bases, the J end lost 2 bases, and 26 bases lay between the germline ends. Here the CDR3 DNA reads TGTGCCAGCTCACGAGGGGCCCAAATCTATACTCCTCTACAAGAGACCCAGTACTTC. Translating it yields CASSRGAQIYTPLQETQYF. The whole variable domain, remainder taken from reference TRBV18 and TRBJ2-5, is NAGVMQNPRHLVRRRGQEARLRCSPMKGHSHVYWYRQLPEEGLKFMVYLQKENIIDESGMPKERFSAEFPKEGPSILRIQQVVRGDSAAYFCASSRGAQIYTPLQETQYFGPGTRLLVL.

This clonotype has only a few counts. V usage is TRBV4-3 and J usage is TRBJ2-3, with a possible D match to TRBD1 (5 bases). Between the trimmed V and J ends, which lost 4 bases and 2 bases, there was a span of 16 bases. Germline V gene lookup returns CDR1 LGHNA and CDR2 YSLEER. This CDR3 comprises 16 residues. CDR3 DNA sequence: TGCGCCAGCAGCCCCCTGGGGCAGGGCTCCACAGATACGCAGTATTTT. Protein sequence: CASSPLGQGSTDTQYF.

This clonotype has just a few counts. The chain uses TRBV18 and TRBJ1-4; unclear D gene. Germline V lookup: CDR1 KGHSH, CDR2 LQKENI. The V gene lost 1 base and the J gene lost 8 bases, with 17 bases spanning the gap. The CDR3 has 16 amino acids. The CDR3 is CASSPRQGGGLEKLFF. CDR3 coding DNA: TGTGCCAGCTCACCACGGCAAGGAGGAGGGCTCGAAAAACTGTTTTTT. The entire variable domain, with the rest obtained from reference TRBV18 and TRBJ1-4, is as follows: NAGVMQNPRHLVRRRGQEARLRCSPMKGHSHVYWYRQLPEEGLKFMVYLQKENIIDESGMPKERFSAEFPKEGPSILRIQQVVRGDSAAYFCASSPRQGGGLEKLFFGSGTQLSVL.

This clonotype was counted only a few times. The chain links TRBV6-5 to TRBJ2-7; TRBD1 matches 9 bases. V was pared by 6 bases and J by 3 bases, with 9 bases of the junction left unmatched. Germline CDR1 reads MNHEY; CDR2 reads SVGAGI. The CDR3 loop spans 15 amino acids. CDR3 sequence reads: CASSRTGTGYYEQYV. DNA for the CDR3: TGTGCCAGCAGCCGGACCGGGACAGGGTACTACGAGCAGTACGTC.

This clonotype was counted only a few times. V is TRBV2 and J is TRBJ2-5; the match to TRBD1 covers 7 bases. CDR3 length equals 12 residues. The V gene's germline CDR1 is SNHLY and CDR2 FYNNEI. Trimming at V came to 6 bases and at J to 3 bases, leaving 1 base not matched to a gene. The CDR3 DNA reads as TGTGCCAGCAGAGACAGGGAAGAGACCCAGTACTTC. This sequence encodes CASRDREETQYF.

The V gene is TRBV6-5, the J gene TRBJ1-1; 7 nucleotides line up with TRBD1. Trimming cost V 6 bases and J 3 bases; bases outside gene matches: 10. The CDR3 loop spans 15 amino acids. Germline CDR1 MNHEY, CDR2 SVGAGI. CDR3 nucleotides: TGTGCCAGCAGCTCGAACCAGGGGGTACACACTGAAGCTTTCTTT. Residues: CASSSNQGVHTEAFF.

The CDR3 here is CASSPAPGSYNEQFF. The CDR3 DNA is TGTGCCAGCAGTCCAGCCCCCGGCTCCTACAATGAGCAGTTCTTC. This chain links TRBV2 with TRBJ2-1; no firm D call. CDR1 and CDR2 from the germline V gene are SNHLY and FYNNEI. The ends were cut back, 5 bases at V and 0 bases at J, with 11 bases in the middle. The CDR3 contains 15 residues. The full variable domain, completed using reference TRBV2 and TRBJ2-1, is EPEVTQTPSHQVTQMGQEVILRCVPISNHLYFYWYRQILGQKVEFLVSFYNNEISEKSEIFDDQFSVERPDGSNFTLKIRSTKLEDSAMYFCASSPAPGSYNEQFFGPGTRLTVL.

This rearrangement joins TRBV6-5 to TRBJ2-1; D unclear. Germline CDR1 MNHEY, CDR2 SVGAGI. With 2 bases removed from V and 5 bases from J, the gap between germline ends came to 16 bases. This CDR3 comprises 16 residues. The DNA of the CDR3 is TGTGCCAGCAGTTACCAGACCCCCTCGGCCAACAATGAGCAGTTCTTC. The encoded protein is CASSYQTPSANNEQFF.